Below are 23 T cell receptor beta chains sequenced from a single sample in a study of T-cell memory formation after mild COVID-19. TCRdb re-analysed the 5' RACE reads in MiXCR, keeping a single row per CDR3 protein. The sample holds fewer than 450,000 distinct CDR3 sequences, more than 20% seen once. Sequencing used PBMCs or a T cell subset sorted from them (not recorded which). The receptors were gathered from an adult woman who had mild COVID-19 (a few samples of this study predate the infection). Cell type and time point are not known.

J is TRBJ2-2 and V is TRBV28, with D perhaps matching TRBD1 (6 bases). Trimming took 9 bases from V and 1 from J, leaving 9 bases between them. CDR3 length equals 13 residues. Germline CDR1 and CDR2: MDHEN and SYDVKM. The CDR3 is CASIRGNTGELFF. The CDR3 coding sequence is TGTGCCAGTATCAGGGGGAACACCGGGGAGCTGTTTTTT.

In its sample, this clonotype was seen a few times. This chain links TRBV21-1 with TRBJ2-1; the DNA was not compared with TRBD2, the D call given in the table. TRBV21-1 is a recognized pseudogene. The CDR3 loop spans 11 amino acids. The CDR3 loop reads CASIPASEQFF. The CDR3 nucleotides read TGTGCCAGCATCCCCGCCAGTGAGCAGTTCTTC.

This clonotype occurred a few times. The CDR3, as DNA: TGCGCCAGCAGCTTGGCCGGGACTAGCGGAACCTACGAGCAGTACTTC. It specifies CASSLAGTSGTYEQYF. The chain combines TRBV5-1 with TRBJ2-7; 11 nucleotides align to TRBD2. The CDR3 covers 16 residues. The germline gives CDR1 SGHRS, CDR2 YFSETQ. The ends lost 0 bases at V and 2 bases at J; junction bases unmatched: 4.

CDR3 sequence (DNA): TGTGCCAGCAGCCCACACCGGGACTACAAGTTCTACGAGCAGTACTTC. Encoded protein: CASSPHRDYKFYEQYF. The rearrangement joins TRBV5-6 to TRBJ2-7, with 7 bases lining up with TRBD2. In germline, CDR1 is SGHDT, CDR2 YYEEEE. This CDR3 contains 16 residues. V was pared by 4 bases and J by 3 bases, with 13 bases of the junction left unmatched.

V gene TRBV24-1 combines with J gene TRBJ2-1; D may correspond to TRBD1 or TRBD2 (5 bases each). This CDR3 is built from 17 residues. Germline V gene data show CDR1 as KGHDR and CDR2 as SFDVKD. V was cut by 2 bases and J by 6 bases, with 19 bases left in between. The CDR3 DNA sequence: TGTGCCACCAGTGATTGGGGTGGGACCACTTCACGCAATGAGCAGTTCTTC. This codes for CATSDWGGTTSRNEQFF.

This chain uses TRBV14 with TRBJ1-2; D remains unclear. CDR1 SGHDN and CDR2 FVKESK come from the germline V gene. The CDR3 spans 14 residues. Between the trimmed V and J ends, which lost 0 bases and 5 bases, there was a span of 10 bases. CDR3 sequence reads: CASSQDSSWYGYTF. As DNA, the CDR3 is TGTGCCAGCAGCCAAGATTCATCATGGTATGGCTACACCTTC.

The genes are TRBV7-2 and TRBJ2-1; 12 bases match TRBD2. CDR3 size: 20 residues. V shed 1 base, J shed 0 bases, and the junction held 10 bases outside the gene matches. CDR1 SGHTA and CDR2 FQGNSA come from the germline V gene. The DNA for the CDR3 is TGTGCCAGCAGCTTAGTGGGGCTAGCGGGAGGGTCTAGCTCCTACAATGAGCAGTTCTTC. Translation: CASSLVGLAGGSSSYNEQFF.

This clonotype was picked up a small number of times. This chain links TRBV7-8 with TRBJ1-1, with D unclear. Trimming removed 5 bases at V and 1 base at J, with 8 bases between. This CDR3 is 13 amino acids long. Germline assignment: CDR1 SGHVS and CDR2 FQNEAQ. The CDR3 DNA sequence: TGTGCCAGCAGCCGACGACAGAACACTGAAGCTTTCTTT. Its translation is CASSRRQNTEAFF.

V and J are TRBV12-3 or TRBV12-4 and TRBJ2-1, with D perhaps matching TRBD1 or TRBD2 (5 bases each). The CDR3 is 11 residues long. With 2 bases removed from V and 13 bases from J, the gap between germline ends came to 9 bases. The CDR3 reads CASSLLGVQFF. CDR3 sequence (DNA): TGTGCCAGCAGTTTATTGGGGGTCCAGTTCTTC.

CDR3 in amino acids: CASSSSGGNTEAFF. The CDR3 DNA sequence: TGTGCCAGCAGCTCAAGTGGAGGGAACACTGAAGCTTTCTTT. The V and J genes are TRBV9 and TRBJ1-1; D unclear. CDR3 length: 14 amino acids. Trimming removed 4 bases at V and 1 base at J, with 11 bases between. Germline V gives CDR1 SGDLS, CDR2 YYNGEE.

The chain is built from TRBV7-9 and TRBJ2-4; TRBD2 matches at 8 bases. The CDR3 is made up of 18 amino acids. Germline assignment: CDR1 SEHNR and CDR2 FQNEAQ (reference sequence). V shed 5 bases and J 1 base; nucleotides not matched to a gene: 13. CDR3 sequence (DNA): TGTGCCAGCAGCGCCGCGGGGGGAGGAGGGAGTGCCAAAAACATTCAGTACTTC. Its protein product is CASSAAGGGGSAKNIQYF.

This clonotype showed up just a few times. This sequence joins TRBV5-6 and TRBJ2-5; D gene uncertain. Looked up from germline, CDR1 is SGHDT and CDR2 is YYEEEE. Trimming removed 5 bases from V and 1 base from J, with 24 bases in between. The CDR3 contains 18 residues. The CDR3 here is CASSSGPIPDPGQETQYF. Written as DNA, the CDR3 is TGTGCCAGCAGTTCCGGCCCAATCCCGGACCCTGGCCAAGAGACCCAGTACTTC.

V usage is TRBV2 and J usage is TRBJ2-3, with D hard to call. Trimming shortened V by 6 bases and J by 6 bases, and 7 bases separated the two germline ends. Germline V CDR1 and CDR2: SNHLY, FYNNEI. The CDR3 extends over 11 amino acids. For the CDR3, the DNA is TGTGCCAGCAGATACTACGATACGCAGTATTTT. Amino acid sequence: CASRYYDTQYF.

This chain uses TRBV19 with TRBJ1-2, with D unresolved. The length of the CDR3 is 15 residues. The V gene's germline CDR1 is LNHDA and CDR2 SQIVND (reference sequence). The V and J ends lost 1 base and 1 base respectively, with 10 bases between them. CDR3 protein: CASSIAPGVNYGYTF. The CDR3 DNA follows: TGTGCCAGTAGTATAGCCCCGGGAGTTAACTATGGCTACACCTTC.

The gene calls are TRBV9 and TRBJ2-1; TRBD2 matches at 10 bases. This CDR3 has 15 amino acids. J lost 5 bases, V lost 4 bases, and 6 bases had no gene match. Germline V gives CDR1 SGDLS, CDR2 YYNGEE. CDR3 sequence reads: CASSRRLAGHNEQFF. Written as DNA, the CDR3 is TGTGCCAGCAGCCGACGACTAGCGGGCCACAATGAGCAGTTCTTC.

This clonotype occurred a few times. The chain joins TRBV12-3 or TRBV12-4 to TRBJ2-7; unclear D gene. V was shortened by 4 bases and J by 4 bases, with 20 bases between the two germline ends. The CDR3 spans 16 residues. CDR3 loop: CASSSLRSSALYEQYF. CDR3 in DNA: TGTGCCAGCAGTTCTCTTAGGTCATCGGCCCTTTACGAGCAGTACTTC.

The genes are TRBV20-1 and TRBJ2-3; a possible D gene is TRBD1 (6 bases). CDR1 is DFQATT and CDR2 is SNEGSKA in the germline V gene (reference sequence). The CDR3 covers 14 residues. The V gene lost 3 bases and the J gene lost 0 bases, with 10 bases spanning the gap. Here the CDR3 reads CSARGTTSTDTQYF. The DNA for the CDR3 is TGCAGTGCTAGGGGGACAACTAGCACAGATACGCAGTATTTT.

The gene calls are TRBV12-3 or TRBV12-4 and TRBJ1-5; D remains ambiguous. The CDR3 length is 13 residues. V was cut by 4 bases and J by 9 bases, with 13 bases left in between. This CDR3 is CASSSDGVGPQHF. The CDR3 nucleotides read TGTGCCAGCAGTTCGGACGGAGTAGGGCCCCAGCATTTT.

The V gene is TRBV4-1, the J gene TRBJ1-4; 8 positions match TRBD1. CDR1 and CDR2 (germline): MGHRA, YSYEKL. CDR3 length equals 16 residues. J gave up 5 bases and V 6 bases, and 11 bases lay outside the gene matches. The CDR3 here is CASSRGQGNWNEKLFF. As DNA, the CDR3 is TGCGCCAGCAGTCGAGGACAGGGCAATTGGAATGAAAAACTGTTTTTT.

This chain uses TRBV9 with TRBJ1-1, with D unresolved. CDR3 length equals 14 residues. The V gene's germline CDR1 is SGDLS and CDR2 YYNGEE. Trimming cost V 0 bases and J 1 base, with 7 bases left between them. CDR3 DNA sequence: TGTGCCAGCAGCGTAGACCGCGAGAACACTGAAGCTTTCTTT. Translation: CASSVDRENTEAFF.

This rearrangement joins TRBV11-2 to TRBJ2-2, with TRBD2 matching 13 bases. V shed 5 bases, J shed 3 bases, and the junction held 9 bases outside the gene matches. This CDR3 contains 18 residues. Germline V gene sequence: CDR1 SGHAT, CDR2 FQNNGV. The CDR3 loop reads CASSGLPGLAGHTGELFF. CDR3 nucleotide sequence: TGTGCCAGCAGCGGCTTACCGGGACTAGCGGGGCACACCGGGGAGCTGTTTTTT.

J is TRBJ2-1 and V is TRBV7-6; 11 nucleotides line up with TRBD1. Germline V lookup: CDR1 SGHVS, CDR2 FNYEAQ. Trimming removed 5 bases from V and 5 bases from J; junction bases left unmatched: 5. This CDR3 is built from 15 residues. CDR3 residues: CASSAGQGVDNEQFF. The CDR3 nucleotides read TGTGCCAGCAGCGCGGGACAGGGGGTCGACAATGAGCAGTTCTTC.

This clonotype was detected a few times. The chain carries TRBV20-1 and TRBJ2-4, with D possibly TRBD2 on 6 matching bases. This CDR3 is 20 amino acids long. Looked up from germline, CDR1 is DFQATT and CDR2 is SNEGSKA (reference sequence). Trimming shortened V by 0 bases and J by 2 bases, and 26 bases separated the two germline ends. The chain's CDR3 is CSARDPKERATSRSKNIQYF. CDR3 bases: TGCAGTGCTAGAGATCCCAAGGAGAGAGCAACTAGCAGGTCCAAAAACATTCAGTACTTC.